This T cell receptor beta chain is from a study of blood T cell repertoires in COVID-19. The assay was immunoSEQ multiplex PCR, and TCRdb's table has in-frame clones only and misses some. This table holds 87,000 or so clones, around 83% found once. V was cut by 3 bases and J by 7 bases, with 13 bases left in between. There are 13 residues in the CDR3. The receptor's source is a woman aged 70-85 years with acute or convalescent COVID-19. The V and J genes are TRBV12-3 or TRBV12-4 and TRBJ2-7; D uncertain. Sequencing was carried out using peripheral blood. This CDR3 is CASSLSTLREQYF. The DNA of the CDR3 is TGTGCCAGCAGTTTGTCCACACTCAGGGAGCAGTACTTC.